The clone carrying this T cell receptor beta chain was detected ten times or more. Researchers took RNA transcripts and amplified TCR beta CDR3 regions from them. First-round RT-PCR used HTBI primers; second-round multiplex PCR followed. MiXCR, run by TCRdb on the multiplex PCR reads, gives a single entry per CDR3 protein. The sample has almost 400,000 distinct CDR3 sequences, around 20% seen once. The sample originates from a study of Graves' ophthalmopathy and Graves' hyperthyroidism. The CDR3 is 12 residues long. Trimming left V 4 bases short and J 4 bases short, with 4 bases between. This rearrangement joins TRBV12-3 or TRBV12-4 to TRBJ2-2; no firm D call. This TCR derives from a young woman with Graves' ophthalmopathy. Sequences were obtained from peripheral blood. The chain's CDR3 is CASSYGTGELFF. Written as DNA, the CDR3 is TGTGCCAGCAGTTACGGCACCGGGGAGCTGTTTTTT.